This TCR beta chain was retrieved from a study of CD8 T cells in ankylosing spondylitis. Points from the study as a whole: Ankylosing spondylitis blood appeared to carry a characteristic TCR beta motif of several highly homologous variants. Those disease-linked clones were CD8+; they were also relatively rare in peripheral blood. Clones tied to disease were said to be significantly enriched in matched ankylosing spondylitis synovial fluid.

Library preparation for TCR beta used quantitative 5'-RACE with molecular barcodes. TCRdb recomputed calls from the 5' RACE reads with MiXCR, one row per CDR3 protein. Among approximately 220,000 distinct CDR3 sequences listed, about 17% were seen once. As regards this clonotype: What it binds is not known.

The clonotype originates from a male donor with ankylosing spondylitis. Sequencing input: blood, either unsorted or a sorted T cell fraction (not recorded which).

The CDR3 loop is CAIQAGGYNEQFF. The CDR3 bases are TGTGCCATACAAGCGGGGGGATACAATGAGCAGTTCTTC. The rearrangement links TRBV11-2 to TRBJ2-1; 9 positions match TRBD2. The V gene end was trimmed by 10 bases and the J gene end by 4 bases; junction bases not matched to a gene: 5. The length of the CDR3 is 13 residues. The V gene's germline CDR1 is SGHAT and CDR2 FQNNGV.